These 28 T cell receptor beta chains were all obtained from the same sample, sequenced in a study of T cell responses to AZD1222 COVID-19 vaccine. Assay: immunoSEQ multiplex PCR; the TCRdb copy retains only in-frame clones and omits some. This repertoire shows approximately 73,000 clones, around 83% found once; its top ten account for 9.8%. Sequencing used peripheral blood, obtained on day 0 of AZD1222 vaccination. These TCRs come from an adult in good health.

This sequence joins TRBV6-5 and TRBJ1-5; 7 bases map to TRBD1. The CDR3 has 14 amino acids. Germline assignment: CDR1 MNHEY and CDR2 SVGAGI. V dropped 4 bases and J dropped 6; count of bases not matched to a gene: 6. The CDR3 DNA is TGTGCCAGCAGTTCGTTGACAGGGCCTCAGCCCCAGCATTTT. Translation gives CASSSLTGPQPQHF.

V usage is TRBV4-3 and J usage is TRBJ2-7; the D is unclear. V shed 0 bases and J shed 2 bases, with 17 bases lying between them. CDR3 length: 17 residues. Per germline, CDR1 LGHNA and CDR2 YSLEER. The DNA of the CDR3 is TGCGCCAGCAGCCAAGATCGGGCGGATTGGAAAGCCTACGAGCAGTACTTC. This codes for CASSQDRADWKAYEQYF.

The CDR3 DNA follows: TGTGCCAGCAGCTTAAGGCAGGACGGGGAGCTGTTTTTT. Protein product: CASSLRQDGELFF. V gene TRBV7-9 combines with J gene TRBJ2-2; D is uncertain. CDR3 size: 13 residues. Germline V gives CDR1 SEHNR, CDR2 FQNEAQ (reference sequence). V shed 2 bases and J shed 7 bases, with 8 bases lying between them. Together with reference TRBV7-9 and TRBJ2-2, the CDR3 gives the full variable domain: DTGVSQNPRHKITKRGQNVTFRCDPISEHNRLYWYRQTLGQGPEFLTYFQNEAQLEKSRLLSDRFSAERPKGSFSTLEIQRTEQGDSAMYLCASSLRQDGELFFGEGSRLTVL.

The chain recombines TRBV7-2 with TRBJ1-5, with 9 bases matching TRBD1. With 3 bases clipped from V and 4 bases from J, the junction kept 1 base outside the gene matches. Germline CDR1 and CDR2: SGHTA and FQGNSA. The CDR3 runs to 14 residues. The CDR3 loop reads CASSFGQGNQPQHF. CDR3 nucleotide sequence: TGTGCCAGCAGCTTTGGACAGGGGAATCAGCCCCAGCATTTT.

This chain joins TRBV27 and TRBJ2-7; 12 bases fit TRBD2. The V and J ends lost 4 bases and 3 bases, in that order; junction bases with no gene match: 4. Germline assignment: CDR1 MNHEY and CDR2 SMNVEV (reference sequence). This CDR3 is built from 15 residues. CDR3 residues: CASSSWTSGDYEQYF. CDR3 DNA: TGTGCCAGCAGTTCATGGACTAGCGGGGACTACGAGCAGTACTTC.

The V gene is TRBV21-1, the J gene TRBJ1-5; TRBD1 is the table's D call, not checked against the DNA. TRBV21-1 is a pseudogene segment. This CDR3 region has 18 residues. The CDR3 coding sequence is TGTGCCAGCAGAAGTTATGGACAGGGATGCTATAGCAATCAGCCCCAGCATTTT. Amino acids: CASRSYGQGCYSNQPQHF.

This rearrangement joins TRBV5-1 to TRBJ2-2; TRBD1 or TRBD2 may be the D gene (5 bases each). Trimming stripped 4 bases from V and 6 bases from J, with 13 bases between. Germline CDR1 and CDR2: SGHRS and YFSETQ. The CDR3 runs to 14 residues. CDR3 sequence (DNA): TGCGCCAGCAGCGTCACCCAGGGACCCGGGGAGCTGTTTTTT. It specifies CASSVTQGPGELFF.

In its sample, this clone was seen a few times. The V call is TRBV6-6, the J call TRBJ1-2; unclear D gene. The length of the CDR3 is 13 residues. The V and J ends lost 5 bases and 4 bases respectively, with 11 bases between them. Germline V gives CDR1 MNHNY, CDR2 SVGAGI (reference sequence). CDR3 DNA sequence: TGTGCCAGCAGTAGGGAGAATGGCTATGGCTACACCTTC. It encodes CASSRENGYGYTF.

The chain is built from TRBV6-5 and TRBJ2-1, with 9 positions matching TRBD1. Trimming took 0 bases from V and 7 from J; bases not matched to a gene: 7. The CDR3 is made up of 16 amino acids. The V gene's germline CDR1 is MNHEY and CDR2 SVGAGI. DNA for the CDR3: TGTGCCAGCAGTTACTCAAGTCCGGGACAGGGAAATGAGCAGTTCTTC. Protein sequence: CASSYSSPGQGNEQFF.

This chain connects TRBV7-2 to TRBJ2-7; TRBD1 matches at 7 bases. Trimming removed 7 bases from V and 0 bases from J; junction bases left unmatched: 6. The CDR3 sequence is 14 residues long. Germline values: CDR1 SGHTA, CDR2 FQGNSA. The CDR3 spells CASNRDRTSYEQYF. CDR3 nucleotide sequence: TGTGCCAGCAACCGGGACAGAACCTCCTACGAGCAGTACTTC.

V usage is TRBV18 and J usage is TRBJ2-5, with D possibly being TRBD1 (5 bases). Germline V gene data show CDR1 as KGHSH and CDR2 as LQKENI. The CDR3 runs 13 residues. V lost 2 bases to trimming and J lost 5 bases, with 9 bases between them. CDR3 protein: CASSPTAGETQYF. For the CDR3, the DNA is TGTGCCAGCTCACCAACCGCAGGGGAGACCCAGTACTTC.

The chain recombines TRBV11-2 with TRBJ2-7, with D tentatively TRBD1 (6 bases). V was pared by 5 bases and J by 4 bases, with 12 bases between. This CDR3 is built from 13 residues. Germline-derived CDR1 and CDR2 are SGHAT and FQNNGV. CDR3 in amino acids: CASSQGQRYEQYF. The DNA of the CDR3 is TGTGCCAGCAGCCAAGGACAGAGGTACGAGCAGTACTTC.

The chain employs TRBV11-2 and TRBJ1-6; D is uncertain. The CDR3 extends over 13 amino acids. V was cut by 5 bases and J by 12 bases, with 14 bases left in between. Germline loops: CDR1 SGHAT, CDR2 FQNNGV. CDR3 region: CASSRIFEGPLHF. The CDR3, as DNA: TGTGCCAGCAGCCGCATTTTTGAGGGACCCCTCCACTTT.

V usage is TRBV3-1 (or the pseudogene TRBV3-2) and J usage is TRBJ1-6, with 7 bases aligning to TRBD1. The CDR3 spans 17 residues. V was pared by 1 base and J by 0 bases, with 3 bases of the junction left unmatched. The germline V gene encodes CDR1 LGHDT and CDR2 YNNKEL (reference sequence). The CDR3 nucleotides read TGTGCCAGCAGCCAAGGACAGGGAAACTCCTATAATTCACCCCTCCACTTT. Its translation: CASSQGQGNSYNSPLHF.

The V gene is TRBV9, the J gene TRBJ2-1, with D perhaps assigned TRBD1 or TRBD2 (6 bases each). The CDR3 is 13 amino acids. CDR1 SGDLS and CDR2 YYNGEE come from the germline V gene. The germline V and J ends were trimmed by 2 bases and 9 bases, with 12 bases remaining between them. This CDR3 reads CASSVGGGSEQFF. DNA of the CDR3: TGTGCCAGCAGCGTTGGAGGGGGTTCTGAGCAGTTCTTC.

V usage is TRBV20-1 and J usage is TRBJ2-5; D may be TRBD2 (5 bases). Germline V gives CDR1 DFQATT, CDR2 SNEGSKA (reference sequence). CDR3 size: 11 residues. Trimming removed 1 base from V and 7 bases from J, with 7 bases in between. As DNA, the CDR3 is TGCAGTGCTAGAGTGGAGGTGACCCAGTACTTC. Translated, it gives CSARVEVTQYF.

J is TRBJ1-5 and V is TRBV30; D unclear. CDR3 length: 12 residues. V shed 0 bases and J shed 3 bases, with 3 bases lying between them. Germline CDR1 reads GTSNPN; CDR2 reads SVGIG (reference sequence). DNA of the CDR3: TGTGCCTGGAGTGTATTCAATCAGCCCCAGCATTTT. It codes for CAWSVFNQPQHF.

The chain links TRBV5-1 to TRBJ1-3, with 8 bases lining up with TRBD1. The germline gives CDR1 SGHRS, CDR2 YFSETQ. V was pared by 3 bases and J by 0 bases, with 2 bases of the junction left unmatched. The CDR3 runs to 15 residues. For the CDR3, the DNA is TGCGCCAGCAGCTGGCAGGGGGCCTCTGGAAACACCATATATTTT. Protein sequence: CASSWQGASGNTIYF.

The genes are TRBV5-6 and TRBJ1-2; D is unresolved. Germline CDR1 reads SGHDT; CDR2 reads YYEEEE. The V end lost 1 base, the J end lost 6 bases, and 13 bases lay between the germline ends. This CDR3 region has 14 residues. Here the CDR3 DNA reads TGTGCCAGCAGCTTGCATTCTGGGAGGAATGGCTACACCTTC. It encodes CASSLHSGRNGYTF.

In its sample, this clone was seen a few times. This chain connects TRBV12-3 or TRBV12-4 to TRBJ1-1; 8 bases agree with TRBD1. J gave up 4 bases and V 7 bases, and 5 bases lay outside the gene matches. The CDR3 covers 13 residues. The CDR3 loop is CASTDRGFTEAFF. CDR3 DNA sequence: TGTGCCAGCACCGACAGGGGATTCACTGAAGCTTTCTTT.

The chain carries TRBV5-1 and TRBJ2-1; 11 bases are shared with TRBD2. V lost 0 bases and J lost 6; bases outside the gene matches: 5. Germline V lookup: CDR1 SGHRS, CDR2 YFSETQ. There are 16 residues in the CDR3. The CDR3 is CASSLGLAGGLNEQFF. In DNA, the CDR3 is TGCGCCAGCAGCTTGGGGCTAGCGGGGGGCCTCAATGAGCAGTTCTTC.

The chain links TRBV27 to TRBJ2-5; D may be TRBD1 or TRBD2 (6 bases each). The CDR3 length is 13 residues. V dropped 3 bases and J dropped 5 bases, with 10 bases sitting between them. Germline V CDR1 and CDR2: MNHEY, SMNVEV (reference sequence). The CDR3 loop is CASSFRGRETQYF. Written as DNA, the CDR3 is TGTGCCAGCAGTTTCCGGGGGCGGGAGACCCAGTACTTC.

This clone was seen a handful of times. The chain employs TRBV4-3 and TRBJ2-1; a possible D gene is TRBD2 (5 bases). This CDR3 contains 13 residues. Germline CDR1 LGHNA, CDR2 YSLEER. V lost 3 bases, J lost 5 bases, and 8 bases lay in between. The CDR3 region has the DNA TGCGCCAGCAGCCATACTAGAGACAATGAGCAGTTCTTC. Translating gives CASSHTRDNEQFF.

This chain links TRBV30 with TRBJ1-1; the D is unclear. The V gene lost 3 bases and the J gene lost 0 bases, with 2 bases spanning the gap. The CDR3 covers 11 residues. Germline-derived CDR1 and CDR2 are GTSNPN and SVGIG (reference sequence). The CDR3 DNA sequence: TGTGCCTGGAGGTTGAACACTGAAGCTTTCTTT. The encoded protein is CAWRLNTEAFF.

The chain couples TRBV28 to TRBJ1-2; 9 nucleotides agree with TRBD1. Looked up from germline, CDR1 is MDHEN and CDR2 is SYDVKM. The CDR3 runs 16 residues. V lost 6 bases, J lost 4 bases, and 12 bases stayed unmatched. The CDR3 nucleotides are TGTGCCAGCAGGGGTCAGGGACAGGGCTATTTCTATGGCTACACCTTC. Translated: CASRGQGQGYFYGYTF.

The CDR3 nucleotides read TGTGCCAGCAGTCTGGACAGGTTGGATGGCTACACCTTC. As protein: CASSLDRLDGYTF. This chain links TRBV6-4 with TRBJ1-2, with 7 bases lining up with TRBD1. The CDR3 consists of 13 residues. Trimming at V came to 5 bases and at J to 6 bases, leaving 6 bases not matched to a gene. CDR1 is MRHNA and CDR2 is SNTAGT in the germline V gene.

This chain connects TRBV2 to TRBJ2-7, with TRBD1 as a possible D gene (6 bases). The length of the CDR3 is 12 residues. V gave up 11 bases and J gave up 2 bases, with 13 bases separating them. Germline CDR1 and CDR2: SNHLY and FYNNEI. CDR3 in DNA: TGTGCCGTTGGGGGCGGCCCCTACGAGCAGTACTTC. This sequence encodes CAVGGGPYEQYF. Full variable domain (missing parts from reference TRBV2 and TRBJ2-7): EPEVTQTPSHQVTQMGQEVILRCVPISNHLYFYWYRQILGQKVEFLVSFYNNEISEKSEIFDDQFSVERPDGSNFTLKIRSTKLEDSAMYFCAVGGGPYEQYFGPGTRLTVT.

The gene calls are TRBV19 and TRBJ2-2; D ambiguous. Looked up from germline, CDR1 is LNHDA and CDR2 is SQIVND (reference sequence). V gave up 10 bases and J gave up 0 bases, with 9 bases separating them. CDR3 length equals 13 residues. The CDR3 protein is CAMANANTGELFF. As DNA, the CDR3 is TGTGCCATGGCGAACGCGAACACCGGGGAGCTGTTTTTT.